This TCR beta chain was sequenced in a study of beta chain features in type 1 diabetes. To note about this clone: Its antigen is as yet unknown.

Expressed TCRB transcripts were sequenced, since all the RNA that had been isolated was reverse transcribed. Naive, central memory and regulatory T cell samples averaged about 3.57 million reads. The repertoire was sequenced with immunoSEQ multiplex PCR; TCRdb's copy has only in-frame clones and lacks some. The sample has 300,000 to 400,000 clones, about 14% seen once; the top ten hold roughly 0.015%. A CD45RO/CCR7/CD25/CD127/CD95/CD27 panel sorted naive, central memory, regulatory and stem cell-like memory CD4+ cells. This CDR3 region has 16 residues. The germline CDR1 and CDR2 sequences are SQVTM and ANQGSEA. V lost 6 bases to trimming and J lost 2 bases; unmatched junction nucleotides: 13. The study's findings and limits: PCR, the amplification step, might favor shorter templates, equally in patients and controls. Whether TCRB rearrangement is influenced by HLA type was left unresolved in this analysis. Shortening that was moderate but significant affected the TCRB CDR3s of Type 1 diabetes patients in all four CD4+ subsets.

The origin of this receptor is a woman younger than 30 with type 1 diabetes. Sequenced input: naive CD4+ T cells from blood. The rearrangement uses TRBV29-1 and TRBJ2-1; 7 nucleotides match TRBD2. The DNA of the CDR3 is TGCAGCGTCCTGACTAGCACCCGGAGCCCCTACAATGAGCAGTTCTTC. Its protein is CSVLTSTRSPYNEQFF.